These T cell receptor beta chains were read from a single sample in a study of T-cell memory formation after mild COVID-19. TCRdb used MiXCR to reprocess the 5' RACE reads, holding one entry per CDR3 protein. The sample holds some 120,000 distinct CDR3 sequences, approximately 15% seen once. The sequenced sample consisted of PBMCs or a T cell subset sorted from them (not recorded which). The receptors were sampled from a man younger than 35 who had mild COVID-19 (a few samples of this study predate the infection). Cell type and time point are not known. The CDR3 runs from the conserved cysteine through the conserved F or W. D genes are given only for firm matches. Size values are once, few and many counts, or a class for expanded clones, and some rows have none.

d_gene	abundance	v_gene	j_gene	CDR3nt	CDR3aa
-	many	TRBV12-3/TRBV12-4	TRBJ2-5	TGTGCCAGCAGTCGCAGGGAGACCCAGTACTTC	CASSRRETQYF
TRBD1	few	TRBV7-2	TRBJ1-2	TGTGCCAGCAGCTTCACTTACCAGGGACAGGGGAACGGCTACACCTTC	CASSFTYQGQGNGYTF
-	-	TRBV5-6	TRBJ1-6	TGTGCCAGCAGCGGTAGATCCTATAATTCACCCCTCCACTTT	CASSGRSYNSPLHF
TRBD1	-	TRBV20-1	TRBJ1-1	TGCAGTGCTTACCCCGGGACAGGGTGGGAAGCTTTCTTT	CSAYPGTGWEAFF
-	-	TRBV5-1	TRBJ1-1	TGCGCCAGCAGCTTGAGCCAGGGTTGGAACACTGAAGCTTTCTTT	CASSLSQGWNTEAFF
-	-	TRBV12-3/TRBV12-4	TRBJ2-2	TGTGCCAGCAGGACTCTAGGGTCCGGGGAGCTGTTTTTT	CASRTLGSGELFF
-	few	TRBV3-1	TRBJ2-6	TGTGCCAGCAGCCTAGACGCCTCTGGGGCCAACGTCCTGACTTTC	CASSLDASGANVLTF
-	-	TRBV10-3	TRBJ1-6	TGTGCCATCAGGGGCCAACAAACTAATTCACCCCTCCACTTT	CAIRGQQTNSPLHF
TRBD2	-	TRBV13	TRBJ2-5	TGTGCCAGCAGCTTAACGCTAGCGGGAGACGAAGAGACCCAGTACTTC	CASSLTLAGDEETQYF
-	few	TRBV7-9	TRBJ2-3	TGTGCCAGCAGCCTTGGGGGTACCGTCACAGATACGCAGTATTTT	CASSLGGTVTDTQYF
TRBD2	-	TRBV7-2	TRBJ2-7	TGTGCCAGCAGGCGGGACTACAGCTCCTACGAGCAGTACTTC	CASRRDYSSYEQYF
TRBD1	few	TRBV24-1	TRBJ1-1	TGTGCCACCAGCGAGACAGGGCAGGTGGAAGCTTTCTTT	CATSETGQVEAFF
-	few	TRBV14	TRBJ2-2	TGTGCCAGCAGCCAAGTCGGGGGCCTTTCGAACACCGGGGAGCTGTTTTTT	CASSQVGGLSNTGELFF
TRBD1	-	TRBV5-1	TRBJ2-1	TGCGCCAGCAGCTTCACAGGGGCTGGGGCATACAATGAGCAGTTCTTC	CASSFTGAGAYNEQFF
TRBD2	few	TRBV9	TRBJ2-1	TGTGCCAGCAGCACCGGGACTAGCGTATACAATGAGCAGTTCTTC	CASSTGTSVYNEQFF
-	-	TRBV5-5	TRBJ2-7	TGTGCCAGCAGCTTGGCGCTCGCAGGGTACGAGCAGTACTTC	CASSLALAGYEQYF
TRBD1	-	TRBV10-3	TRBJ2-5	TGTGCCGGACAGGGTTGGTCGTCCCAGTACTTC	CAGQGWSSQYF
-	medium-sized	TRBV12-3/TRBV12-4	TRBJ2-2	TGTGCCAGCAAACCGGGACAAAACTCCGGGGAGCTGTTTTTT	CASKPGQNSGELFF
-	many	TRBV7-9	TRBJ2-1	TGTGCCAGCAGCTTAACCAGGACCGCCTACAATGAGCAGTTCTTC	CASSLTRTAYNEQFF
TRBD1	many	TRBV5-1	TRBJ2-3	TGCGCCAGCAGCTTGGGGACAGGCGGAGATACGCAGTATTTT	CASSLGTGGDTQYF
TRBD1	-	TRBV6-5	TRBJ1-2	TGTGCCAGCAGCCCTCCGGGGGACAGGGGAAAAACGGCTTTC	CASSPPGDRGKTAF
-	once	TRBV12-3/TRBV12-4	TRBJ2-3	TGTGCCAGCAGTTTAAGGTGGGGGGCCCTCACAGATACGCAGTATTTT	CASSLRWGALTDTQYF